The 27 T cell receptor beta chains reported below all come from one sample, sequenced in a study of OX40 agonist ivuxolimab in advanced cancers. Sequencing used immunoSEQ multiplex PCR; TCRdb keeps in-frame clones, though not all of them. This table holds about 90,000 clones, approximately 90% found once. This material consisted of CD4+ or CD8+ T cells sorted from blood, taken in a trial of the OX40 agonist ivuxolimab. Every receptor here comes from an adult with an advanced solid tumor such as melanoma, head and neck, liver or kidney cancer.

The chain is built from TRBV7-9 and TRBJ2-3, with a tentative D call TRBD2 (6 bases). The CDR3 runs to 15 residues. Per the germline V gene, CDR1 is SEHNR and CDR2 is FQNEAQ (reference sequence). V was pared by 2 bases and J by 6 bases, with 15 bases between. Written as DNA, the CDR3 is TGTGCCAGCAGCTTATCGCGGGGTCAGGCGGATACGCAGTATTTT. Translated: CASSLSRGQADTQYF.

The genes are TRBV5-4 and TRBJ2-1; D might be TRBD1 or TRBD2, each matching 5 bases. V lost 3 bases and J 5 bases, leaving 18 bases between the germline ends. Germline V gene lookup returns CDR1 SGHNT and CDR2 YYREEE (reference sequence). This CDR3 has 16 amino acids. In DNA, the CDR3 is TGTGCCAGCAGCTCGCTGGCGGCAGGGACCGACAATGAGCAGTTCTTC. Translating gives CASSSLAAGTDNEQFF.

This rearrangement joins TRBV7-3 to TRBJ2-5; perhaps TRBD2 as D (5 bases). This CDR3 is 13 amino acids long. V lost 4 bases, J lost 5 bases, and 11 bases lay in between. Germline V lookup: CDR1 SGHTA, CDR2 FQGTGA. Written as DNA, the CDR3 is TGTGCCAGCAGCTCCGCGGGTGGGGAGACCCAGTACTTC. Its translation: CASSSAGGETQYF.

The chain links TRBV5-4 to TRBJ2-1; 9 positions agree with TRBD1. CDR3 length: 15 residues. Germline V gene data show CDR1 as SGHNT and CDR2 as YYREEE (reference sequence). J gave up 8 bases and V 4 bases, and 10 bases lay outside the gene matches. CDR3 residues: CASSPPPGQGYEQFF. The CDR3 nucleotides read TGTGCCAGCAGCCCACCGCCGGGACAGGGCTATGAGCAGTTCTTC.

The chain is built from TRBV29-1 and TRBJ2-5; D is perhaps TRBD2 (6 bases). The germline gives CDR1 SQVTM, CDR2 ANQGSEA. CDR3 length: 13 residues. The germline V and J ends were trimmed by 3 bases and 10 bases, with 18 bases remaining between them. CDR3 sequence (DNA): TGCAGCGTTGATCGGGGGAGAGGGTCGGGCCAGTACTTC. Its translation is CSVDRGRGSGQYF.

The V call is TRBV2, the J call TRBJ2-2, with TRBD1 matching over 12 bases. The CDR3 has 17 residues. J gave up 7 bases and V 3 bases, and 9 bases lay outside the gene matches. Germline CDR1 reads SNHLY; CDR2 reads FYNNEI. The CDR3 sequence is CASSERGGQGAGGELFF. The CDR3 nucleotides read TGTGCCAGCAGTGAGAGAGGGGGACAGGGGGCCGGCGGGGAGCTGTTTTTT.

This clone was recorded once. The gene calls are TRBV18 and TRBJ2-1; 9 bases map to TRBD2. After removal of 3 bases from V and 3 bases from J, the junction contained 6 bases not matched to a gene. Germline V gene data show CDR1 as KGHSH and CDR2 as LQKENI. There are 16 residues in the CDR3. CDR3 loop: CASSPKIAGVYNEQFF. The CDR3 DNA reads TGTGCCAGCTCACCCAAAATAGCGGGAGTCTACAATGAGCAGTTCTTC.

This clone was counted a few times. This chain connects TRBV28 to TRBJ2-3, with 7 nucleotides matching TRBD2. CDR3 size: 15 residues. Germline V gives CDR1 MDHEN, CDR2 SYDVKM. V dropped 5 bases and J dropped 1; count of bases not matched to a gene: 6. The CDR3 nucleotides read TGTGCCAGCAGTCTTGGACTAGTAGGCACAGATACGCAGTATTTT. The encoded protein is CASSLGLVGTDTQYF.

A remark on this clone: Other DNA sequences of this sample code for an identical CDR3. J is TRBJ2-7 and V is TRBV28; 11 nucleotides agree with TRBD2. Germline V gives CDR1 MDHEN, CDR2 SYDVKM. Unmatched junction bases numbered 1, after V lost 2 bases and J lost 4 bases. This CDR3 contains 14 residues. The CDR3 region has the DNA TGTGCCAGCAGTTTAACTAGCGGGAGTTACGAGCAGTACTTC. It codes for CASSLTSGSYEQYF.

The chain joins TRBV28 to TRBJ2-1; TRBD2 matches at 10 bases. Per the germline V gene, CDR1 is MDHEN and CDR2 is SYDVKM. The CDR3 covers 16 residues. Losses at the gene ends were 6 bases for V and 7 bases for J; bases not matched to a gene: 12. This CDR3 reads CASRRGRTSGENEQFF. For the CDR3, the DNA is TGTGCCAGCAGAAGGGGGCGGACTAGCGGAGAGAATGAGCAGTTCTTC. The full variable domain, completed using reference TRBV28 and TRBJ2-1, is DVKVTQSSRYLVKRTGEKVFLECVQDMDHENMFWYRQDPGLGLRLIYFSYDVKMKEKGDIPEGYSVSREKKERFSLILESASTNQTSMYLCASRRGRTSGENEQFFGPGTRLTVL.

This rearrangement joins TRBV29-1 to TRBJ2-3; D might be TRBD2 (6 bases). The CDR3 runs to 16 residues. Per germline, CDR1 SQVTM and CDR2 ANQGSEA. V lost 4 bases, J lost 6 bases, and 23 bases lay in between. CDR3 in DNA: TGCAGCGTTGTCGATGTCCGGGGCGGGAAAGGGGATACGCAGTATTTT. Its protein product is CSVVDVRGGKGDTQYF.

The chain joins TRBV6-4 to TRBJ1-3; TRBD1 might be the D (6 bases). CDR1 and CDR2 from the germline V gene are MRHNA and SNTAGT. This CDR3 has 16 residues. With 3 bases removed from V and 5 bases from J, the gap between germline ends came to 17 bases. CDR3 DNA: TGTGCCAGCAGTGAAGGGGGGTTTACAAAAAGAAACACCATATATTTT. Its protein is CASSEGGFTKRNTIYF.

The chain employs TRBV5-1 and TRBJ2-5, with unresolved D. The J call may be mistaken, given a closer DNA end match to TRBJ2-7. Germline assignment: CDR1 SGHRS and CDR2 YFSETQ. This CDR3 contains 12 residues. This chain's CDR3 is CASRQNQNEQYF. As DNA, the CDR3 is TGCGCCAGCAGGCAAAACCAGAACGAGCAGTACTTC.

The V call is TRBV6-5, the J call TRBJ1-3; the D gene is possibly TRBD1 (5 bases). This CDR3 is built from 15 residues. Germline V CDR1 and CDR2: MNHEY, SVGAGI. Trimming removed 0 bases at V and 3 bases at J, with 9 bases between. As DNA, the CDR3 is TGTGCCAGCAGTTACTCGACGGGGGATGGAAACACCATATATTTT. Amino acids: CASSYSTGDGNTIYF.

This CDR3 is CASSLSLDNEQFF. CDR3 in DNA: TGTGCCAGCAGCTTAAGTCTAGACAATGAGCAGTTCTTC. V and J are TRBV7-3 and TRBJ2-1; no clear D gene. V lost 1 base, J lost 5 bases, and 6 bases lay in between. Germline V CDR1 and CDR2: SGHTA, FQGTGA. CDR3 size: 13 residues.

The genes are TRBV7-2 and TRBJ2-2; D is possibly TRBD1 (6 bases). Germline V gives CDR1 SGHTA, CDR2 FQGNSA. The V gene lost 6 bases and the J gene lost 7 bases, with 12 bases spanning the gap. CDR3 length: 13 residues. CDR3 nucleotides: TGTGCCAGCAGTCTGGACAGTCTCGGGGAGCTGTTTTTT. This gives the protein CASSLDSLGELFF.

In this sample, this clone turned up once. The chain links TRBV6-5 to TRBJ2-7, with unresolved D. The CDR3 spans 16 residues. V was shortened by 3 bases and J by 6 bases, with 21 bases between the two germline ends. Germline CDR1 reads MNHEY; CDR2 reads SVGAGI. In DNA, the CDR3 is TGTGCCAGCAGTTATGGCCTGAGTCGTAGCTCCGGCGAGCAGTACTTC. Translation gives CASSYGLSRSSGEQYF.

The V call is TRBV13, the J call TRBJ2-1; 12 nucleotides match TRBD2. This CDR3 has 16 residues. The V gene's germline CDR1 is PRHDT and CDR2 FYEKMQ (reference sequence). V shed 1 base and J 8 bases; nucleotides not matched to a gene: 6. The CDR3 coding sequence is TGTGCCAGCAGCTTAGCTAGCGGGAGGGCCCTCCATGAGCAGTTCTTC. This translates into CASSLASGRALHEQFF.

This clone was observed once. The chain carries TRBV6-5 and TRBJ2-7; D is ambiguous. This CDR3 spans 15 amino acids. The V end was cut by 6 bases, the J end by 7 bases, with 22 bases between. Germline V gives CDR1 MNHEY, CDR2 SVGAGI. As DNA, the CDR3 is TGTGCCAGCAGCACCCAACTCCGAGGAGCCCAGGAGCAGTACTTC. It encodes CASSTQLRGAQEQYF.

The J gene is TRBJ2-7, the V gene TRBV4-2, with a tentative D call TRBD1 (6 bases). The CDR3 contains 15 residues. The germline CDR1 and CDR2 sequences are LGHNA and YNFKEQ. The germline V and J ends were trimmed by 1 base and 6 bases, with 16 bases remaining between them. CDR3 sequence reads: CASSQANGQGREQYF. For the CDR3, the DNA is TGTGCCAGCAGCCAAGCTAATGGCCAGGGGCGCGAGCAGTACTTC.

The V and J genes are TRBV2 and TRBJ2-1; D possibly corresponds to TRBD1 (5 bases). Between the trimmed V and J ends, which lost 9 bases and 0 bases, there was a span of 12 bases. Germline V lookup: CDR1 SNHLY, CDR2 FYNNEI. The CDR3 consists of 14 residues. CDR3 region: CASETDSSYNEQFF. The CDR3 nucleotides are TGTGCCAGTGAGACAGATAGCTCCTACAATGAGCAGTTCTTC.

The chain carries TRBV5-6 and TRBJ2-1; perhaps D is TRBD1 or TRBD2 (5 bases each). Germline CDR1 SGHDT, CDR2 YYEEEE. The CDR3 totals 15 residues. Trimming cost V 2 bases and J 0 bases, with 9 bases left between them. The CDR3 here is CASSFGADSYNEQFF. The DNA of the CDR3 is TGTGCCAGCAGCTTCGGGGCTGACTCCTACAATGAGCAGTTCTTC.

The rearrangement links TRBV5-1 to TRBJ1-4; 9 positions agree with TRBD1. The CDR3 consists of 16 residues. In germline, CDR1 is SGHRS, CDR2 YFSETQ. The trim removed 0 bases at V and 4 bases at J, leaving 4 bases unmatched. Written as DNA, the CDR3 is TGCGCCAGCAGCTTGGAGGGACAGGGCCGTAATGAAAAACTGTTTTTT. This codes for CASSLEGQGRNEKLFF.

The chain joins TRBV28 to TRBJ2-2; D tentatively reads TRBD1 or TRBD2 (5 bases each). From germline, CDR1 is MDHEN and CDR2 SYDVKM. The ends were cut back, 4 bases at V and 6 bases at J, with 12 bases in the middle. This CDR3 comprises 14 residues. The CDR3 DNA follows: TGTGCCAGCAGTTCGCCCCTGGGGGCCGGGGAGCTGTTTTTT. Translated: CASSSPLGAGELFF.

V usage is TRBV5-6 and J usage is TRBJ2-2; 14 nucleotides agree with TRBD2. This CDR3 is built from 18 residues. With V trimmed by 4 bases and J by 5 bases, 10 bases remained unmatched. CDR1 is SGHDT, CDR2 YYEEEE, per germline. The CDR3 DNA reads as TGTGCCAGCAGCACGACTAGCGGGAGGGCCATAGGGACCGGGGAGCTGTTTTTT. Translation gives CASSTTSGRAIGTGELFF.

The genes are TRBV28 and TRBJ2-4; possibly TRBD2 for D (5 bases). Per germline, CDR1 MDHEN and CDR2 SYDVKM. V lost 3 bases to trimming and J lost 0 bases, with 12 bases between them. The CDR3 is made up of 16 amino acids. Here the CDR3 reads CASSFGIGLAKNIQYF. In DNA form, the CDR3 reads TGTGCCAGCAGTTTCGGGATTGGGCTAGCCAAAAACATTCAGTACTTC.

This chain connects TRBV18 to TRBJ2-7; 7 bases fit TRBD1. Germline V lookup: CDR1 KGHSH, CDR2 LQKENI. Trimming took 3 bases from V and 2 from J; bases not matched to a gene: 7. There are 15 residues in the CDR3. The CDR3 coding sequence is TGTGCCAGCTCACCCGACAGGGAAATTACCTACGAGCAGTACTTC. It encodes CASSPDREITYEQYF.